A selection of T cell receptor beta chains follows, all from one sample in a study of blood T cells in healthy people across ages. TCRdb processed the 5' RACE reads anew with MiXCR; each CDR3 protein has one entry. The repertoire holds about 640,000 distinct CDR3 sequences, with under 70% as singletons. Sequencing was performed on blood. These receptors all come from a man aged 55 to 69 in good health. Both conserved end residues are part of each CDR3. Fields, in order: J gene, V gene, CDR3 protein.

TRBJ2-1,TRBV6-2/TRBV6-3,CASSKKREQQFF
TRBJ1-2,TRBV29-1,CSADSFYGYTF
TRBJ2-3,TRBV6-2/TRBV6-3,CASSYPGGVSTDTQYF
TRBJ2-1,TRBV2,CASSEAGPGGARYNEQFF
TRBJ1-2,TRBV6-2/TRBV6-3,CASSSWTGVYGYTF
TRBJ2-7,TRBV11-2,CASSLAGRSSYERYF
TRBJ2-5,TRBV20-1,CSALKGVSQETQYF
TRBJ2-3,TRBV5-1,CASSFQRVQGDTQYF
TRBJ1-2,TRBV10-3,CAIIPDRSSGYGYTF
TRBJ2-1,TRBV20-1,CSAREGGGAYNEQFF
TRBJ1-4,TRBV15,CATSRGGTYNEKLFF
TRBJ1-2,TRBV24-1,CATSVGTSYGYTF
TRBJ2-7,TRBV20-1,CSARGGLAGSDEQYF
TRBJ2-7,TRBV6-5,CASSYSPRPGLALSYEQYF
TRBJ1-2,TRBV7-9,CASSPPGQGAIGYTF
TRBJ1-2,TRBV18,CASSPLEQGAGGYTF
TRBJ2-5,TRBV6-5,CASSSRVPETQYF
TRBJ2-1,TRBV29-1,CSVTWSSGEQFF
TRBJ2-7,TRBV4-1,CASSQEGDRGEQYF
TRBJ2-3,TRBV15,CATSLTKTGTDTQYF
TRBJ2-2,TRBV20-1,CSAGGAGYTGGLFF
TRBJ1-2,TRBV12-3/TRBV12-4,CASSAVANYGYTF
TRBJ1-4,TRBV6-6,CASSYSVNEKLFF
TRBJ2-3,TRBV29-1,CSVEIAGTDTQYF
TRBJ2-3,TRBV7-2,CASSAPGAPGDTQYF
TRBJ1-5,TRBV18,CASSPSGQGQPQHF
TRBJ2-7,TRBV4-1,CASSPDPSARGDEQYF
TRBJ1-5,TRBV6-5,CASSRRDSNQPQHF
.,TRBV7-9,CASSFWRDEQYF
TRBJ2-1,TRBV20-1,CSASAGDNEQFF
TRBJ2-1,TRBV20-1,CSAYQGRDEQFF
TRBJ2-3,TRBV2,CASRRGESTDTQYF
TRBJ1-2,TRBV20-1,CSASDRERAYGYTF
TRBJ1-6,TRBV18,CASSPLEVLNSPLHF
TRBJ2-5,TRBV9,CASSVGTGQETQYF
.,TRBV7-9,CASSLYGTQGPETQYF
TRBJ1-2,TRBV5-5,CASSHRQLYGYTF
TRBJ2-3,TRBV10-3,CASGGPADTQYF
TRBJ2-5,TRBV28,CASSTSGEETQYF
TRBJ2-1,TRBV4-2,CASSQEPGPYNEQFF
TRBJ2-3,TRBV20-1,CSARRTSTDTQYF
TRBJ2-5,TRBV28,CASSWVKETQYF
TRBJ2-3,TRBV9,CASSVGAGADTQYF
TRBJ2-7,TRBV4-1,CASSQGFSSYEQYF
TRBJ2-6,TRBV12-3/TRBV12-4,CASSSSLGANVLTF
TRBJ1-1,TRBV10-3,CAISGQRDTEAFF
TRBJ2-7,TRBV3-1,CASSGTRYSSYEQYF
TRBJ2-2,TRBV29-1,CSVGNTGELFF
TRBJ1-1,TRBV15,CATSRGTGGKSEAFF
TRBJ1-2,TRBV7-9,CASSLETGWGGYTF
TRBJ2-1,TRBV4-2,CASSQVGGGSPYNEQFF
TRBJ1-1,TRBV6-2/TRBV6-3,CASRRGELNTEAFF
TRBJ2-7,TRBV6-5,CASSSGPGLYYEQYF
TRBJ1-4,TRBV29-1,CSVGGGIGEKLFF